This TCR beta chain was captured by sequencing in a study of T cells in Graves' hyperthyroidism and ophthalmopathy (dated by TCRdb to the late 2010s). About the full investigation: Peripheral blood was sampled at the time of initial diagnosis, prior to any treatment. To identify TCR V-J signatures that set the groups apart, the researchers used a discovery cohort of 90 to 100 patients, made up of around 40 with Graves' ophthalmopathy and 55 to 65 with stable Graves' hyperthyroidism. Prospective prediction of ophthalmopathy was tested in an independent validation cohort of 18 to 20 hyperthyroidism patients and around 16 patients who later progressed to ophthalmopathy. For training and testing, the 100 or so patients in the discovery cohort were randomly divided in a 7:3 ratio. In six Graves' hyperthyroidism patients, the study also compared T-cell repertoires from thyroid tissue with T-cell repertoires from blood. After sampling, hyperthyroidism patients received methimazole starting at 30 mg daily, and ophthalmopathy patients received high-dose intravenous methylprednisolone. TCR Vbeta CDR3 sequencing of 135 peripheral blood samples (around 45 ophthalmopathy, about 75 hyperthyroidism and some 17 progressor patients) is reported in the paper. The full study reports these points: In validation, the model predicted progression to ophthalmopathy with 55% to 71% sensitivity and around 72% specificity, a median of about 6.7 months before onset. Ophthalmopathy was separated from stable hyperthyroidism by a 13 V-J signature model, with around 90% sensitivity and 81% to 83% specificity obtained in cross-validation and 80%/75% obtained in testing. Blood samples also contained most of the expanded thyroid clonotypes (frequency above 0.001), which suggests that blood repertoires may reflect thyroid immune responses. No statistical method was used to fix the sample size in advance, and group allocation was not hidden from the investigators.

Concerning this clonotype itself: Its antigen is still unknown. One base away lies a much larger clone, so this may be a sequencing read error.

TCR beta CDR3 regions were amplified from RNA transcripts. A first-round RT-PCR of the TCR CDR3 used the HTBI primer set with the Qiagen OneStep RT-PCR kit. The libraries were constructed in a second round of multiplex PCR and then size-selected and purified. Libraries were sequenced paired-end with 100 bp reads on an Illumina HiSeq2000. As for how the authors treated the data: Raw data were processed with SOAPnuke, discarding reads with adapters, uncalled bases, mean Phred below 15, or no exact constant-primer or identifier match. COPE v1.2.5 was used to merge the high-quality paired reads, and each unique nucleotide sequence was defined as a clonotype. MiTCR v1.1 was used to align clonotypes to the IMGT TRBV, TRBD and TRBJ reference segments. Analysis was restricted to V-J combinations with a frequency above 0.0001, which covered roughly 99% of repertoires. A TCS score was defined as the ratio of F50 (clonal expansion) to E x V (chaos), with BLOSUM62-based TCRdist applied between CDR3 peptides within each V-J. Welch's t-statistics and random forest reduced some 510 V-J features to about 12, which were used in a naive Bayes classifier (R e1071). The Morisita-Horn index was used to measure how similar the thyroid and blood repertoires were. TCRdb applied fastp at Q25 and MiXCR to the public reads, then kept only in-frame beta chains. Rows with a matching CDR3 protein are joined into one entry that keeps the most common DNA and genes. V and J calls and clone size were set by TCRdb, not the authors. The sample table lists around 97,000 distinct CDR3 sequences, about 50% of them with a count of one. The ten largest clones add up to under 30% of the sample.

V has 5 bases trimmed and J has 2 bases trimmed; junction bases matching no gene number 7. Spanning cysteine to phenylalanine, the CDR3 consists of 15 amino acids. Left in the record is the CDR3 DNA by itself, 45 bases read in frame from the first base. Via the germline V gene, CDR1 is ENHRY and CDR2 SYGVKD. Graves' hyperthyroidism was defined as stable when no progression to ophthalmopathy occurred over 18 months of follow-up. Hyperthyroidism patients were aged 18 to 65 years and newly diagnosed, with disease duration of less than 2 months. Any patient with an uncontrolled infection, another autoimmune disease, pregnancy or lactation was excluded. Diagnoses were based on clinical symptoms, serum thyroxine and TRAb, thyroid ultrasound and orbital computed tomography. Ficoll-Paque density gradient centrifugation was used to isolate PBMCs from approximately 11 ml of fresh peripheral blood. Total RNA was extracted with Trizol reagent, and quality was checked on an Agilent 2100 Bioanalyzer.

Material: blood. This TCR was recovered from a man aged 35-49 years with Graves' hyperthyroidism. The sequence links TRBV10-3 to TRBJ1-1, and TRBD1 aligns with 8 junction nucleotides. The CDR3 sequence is CAISYLGQANTEAFF. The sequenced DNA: TGTGCCATCAGTTACCTGGGACAGGCAAACACTGAAGCTTTCTTT.